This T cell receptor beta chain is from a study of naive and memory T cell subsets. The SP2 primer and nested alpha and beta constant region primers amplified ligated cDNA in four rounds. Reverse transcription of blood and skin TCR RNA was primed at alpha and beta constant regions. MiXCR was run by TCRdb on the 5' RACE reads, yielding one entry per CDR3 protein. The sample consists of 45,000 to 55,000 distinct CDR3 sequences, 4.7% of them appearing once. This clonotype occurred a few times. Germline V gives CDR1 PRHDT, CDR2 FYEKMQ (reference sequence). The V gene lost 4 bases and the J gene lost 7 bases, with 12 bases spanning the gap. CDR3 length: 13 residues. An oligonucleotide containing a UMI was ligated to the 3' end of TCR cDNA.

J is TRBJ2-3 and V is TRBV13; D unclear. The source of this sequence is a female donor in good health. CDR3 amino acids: CASSSGRGNTQYF. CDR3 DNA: TGTGCCAGCAGCTCCGGGCGTGGGAATACGCAGTATTTT.